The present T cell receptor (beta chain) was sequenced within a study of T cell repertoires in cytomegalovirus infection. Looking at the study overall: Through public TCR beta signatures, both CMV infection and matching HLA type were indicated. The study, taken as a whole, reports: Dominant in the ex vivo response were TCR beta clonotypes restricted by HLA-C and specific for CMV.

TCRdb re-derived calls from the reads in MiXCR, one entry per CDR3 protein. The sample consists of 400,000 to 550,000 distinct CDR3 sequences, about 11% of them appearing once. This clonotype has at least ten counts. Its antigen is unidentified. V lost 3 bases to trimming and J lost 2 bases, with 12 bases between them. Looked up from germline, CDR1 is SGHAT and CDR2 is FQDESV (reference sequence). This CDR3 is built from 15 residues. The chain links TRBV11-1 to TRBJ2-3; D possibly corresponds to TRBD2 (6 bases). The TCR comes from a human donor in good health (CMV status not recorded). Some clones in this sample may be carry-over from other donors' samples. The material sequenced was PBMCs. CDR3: CASSFGSGYTDTQYF. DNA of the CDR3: TGTGCCAGCAGCTTCGGGAGCGGATACACAGATACGCAGTATTTT.